The clone carrying this T cell receptor beta chain is medium-sized in the sample. Its antigen is currently unknown. This sample is drawn from a study of vaccination and CD4 T cells after COVID-19. Across the study: Samples taken post-COVID came a median around 100 days after diagnosis, ranging from 35 to 161.

From germline, CDR1 is DFQATT and CDR2 SNEGSKA (reference sequence). This CDR3 comprises 15 residues. V gave up 2 bases and J gave up 5 bases, with 18 bases separating them. Treatment indicated: roughly 10-day PBMC culture with coronavirus spike peptide pools or control peptides (ViraFEST assay). Expansion of antigen-specific T cells with peptide pools by ViraFEST preceded sequencing of TCRs. PCR tests turned positive between March and December 2020, before US Alpha, Beta and Delta variants. At the Johns Hopkins FTIC core, DNA taken from cultured CD4+ T cells was sequenced by way of the Oncomine TCR Beta short-read assay. Via MiXCR, TCRdb re-called the PCR reads, giving one row per CDR3 protein. The table shows about 7,900 distinct CDR3 sequences, with 20% to 25% occurring only once.

This sequence was found in a human donor who had recovered from COVID-19. The chain employs TRBV20-1 and TRBJ2-5; TRBD1 is a possible D gene (6 bases). This sample comprised CD4+ T cells from blood, cultured in vitro, obtained after SARS-CoV-2 vaccination. DNA of the CDR3: TGCAGTGCTAGACCTCGGGACACCGTTTTGGAGACCCAGTACTTC. The encoded protein is CSARPRDTVLETQYF.